This TCR beta chain was obtained from a study of CD8 T cells in Susac syndrome. The J segment lost 5 bases and the V segment lost 4 bases, leaving 13 bases of the junction unmatched. This CDR3 region has 16 residues. Germline CDR1 SGHVS, CDR2 FQNEAQ. RNA totalling about 0.5 to 1 ug underwent reverse transcription with random hexamers. Amplification of TCR beta CDR3 was carried out by immunoSEQ multiplex PCR, which covered 54 Vbeta and 13 Jbeta segments. MiXCR was run by TCRdb on the immunoSEQ multiplex PCR reads, yielding one entry per CDR3 protein. The sample carries about 150,000 distinct CDR3 sequences, nearly 97% recorded once.

Sequenced sample: CD8+ T cells from PBMCs. The chain has TRBV7-8 and TRBJ2-7; 8 bases line up with TRBD2. The TCR comes from a human donor with multiple sclerosis. CDR3 amino acids: CASSYGGDYGVDEQYF. The CDR3 region has the DNA TGTGCCAGCAGCTACGGGGGGGACTATGGGGTCGACGAGCAGTACTTC.